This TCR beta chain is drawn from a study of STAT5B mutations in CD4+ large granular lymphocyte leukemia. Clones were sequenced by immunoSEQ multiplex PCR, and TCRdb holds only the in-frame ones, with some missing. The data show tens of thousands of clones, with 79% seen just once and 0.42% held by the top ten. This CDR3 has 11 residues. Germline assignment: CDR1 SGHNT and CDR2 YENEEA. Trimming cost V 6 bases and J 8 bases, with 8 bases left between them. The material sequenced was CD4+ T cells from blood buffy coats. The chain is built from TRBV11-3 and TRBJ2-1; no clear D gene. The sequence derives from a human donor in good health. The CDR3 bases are TGTGCCAGCAGTACTCTCCATGAGCAGTTCTTC. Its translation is CASSTLHEQFF.